These 31 T cell receptor beta chains came from one sample sequenced in a study of blood T cell repertoires in COVID-19. Assay used: immunoSEQ multiplex PCR; TCRdb lists only in-frame clones, some missing. The table has tens of thousands of clones, 80% to 90% seen once. Sequencing was done on a sample of peripheral blood. The receptors originated from a woman in her forties or fifties with acute or convalescent COVID-19.

In DNA form, the CDR3 reads TGTGCCAGCTCACCGCGTGTGGGGGGCTACAATGAGCAGTTCTTC. Translating gives CASSPRVGGYNEQFF. V gene TRBV18 combines with J gene TRBJ2-1; a weak D match, TRBD2 (6 bases). V lost 3 bases and J 3 bases, leaving 12 bases between the germline ends. Germline V CDR1 and CDR2: KGHSH, LQKENI. This CDR3 has 15 residues.

The rearrangement uses TRBV10-2 and TRBJ1-6; 7 bases match TRBD1. Germline V gene sequence: CDR1 WSHSY, CDR2 SAAADI. The CDR3 loop spans 14 amino acids. Trimming at V came to 3 bases and at J to 8 bases, leaving 4 bases not matched to a gene. The CDR3 DNA sequence: TGCGCCAGCAGTGATCAGCAGGGGGATTCACCCCTCCACTTT. Translation: CASSDQQGDSPLHF.

V usage is TRBV25-1 and J usage is TRBJ2-2; D is unclear. Germline V gene sequence: CDR1 MGHDK, CDR2 SYGVNS. The CDR3 runs to 14 residues. Trimming cost V 7 bases and J 6 bases, with 15 bases left between them. CDR3 loop: CASINSGRPGELFF. The CDR3 DNA is TGTGCCAGCATCAACTCGGGTCGGCCCGGGGAGCTGTTTTTT. The full variable domain, completed using reference TRBV25-1 and TRBJ2-2, is EADIYQTPRYLVIGTGKKITLECSQTMGHDKMYWYQQDPGMELHLIHYSYGVNSTEKGDLSSESTVSRIRTEHFPLTLESARPSHTSQYLCASINSGRPGELFFGEGSRLTVL.

The genes are TRBV11-2 and TRBJ2-7; TRBD2 might be the D (5 bases). Trimming stripped 0 bases from V and 4 bases from J, with 13 bases between. The CDR3 sequence is 15 residues long. Germline loops: CDR1 SGHAT, CDR2 FQNNGV. The CDR3 region is CASSLDWLAGYEQYF. The CDR3 DNA reads as TGTGCCAGCAGCTTAGATTGGCTAGCTGGTTACGAGCAGTACTTC.

The chain employs TRBV3-1 (or the pseudogene TRBV3-2) and TRBJ2-1; 10 bases line up with TRBD2. V was clipped by 2 bases and J by 9 bases; unmatched bases: 10. The V gene's germline CDR1 is LGHDT and CDR2 YNNKEL (reference sequence). This CDR3 is built from 16 residues. The CDR3 DNA follows: TGTGCCAGCAGCCAACGATCTAGCGGGAGCCGGGTTGAGCAGTTCTTC. Translation: CASSQRSSGSRVEQFF.

This chain uses TRBV4-1 with TRBJ1-5; D is unresolved. Germline V gene sequence: CDR1 MGHRA, CDR2 YSYEKL. Trimming shortened V by 1 base and J by 9 bases, and 22 bases separated the two germline ends. The length of the CDR3 is 17 residues. The CDR3 region has the DNA TGCGCCAGCAGCCAAGGGTTGGTGGGCCTTCGGGCGGGGCCCCAGCATTTT. The encoded protein is CASSQGLVGLRAGPQHF.

J is TRBJ2-1 and V is TRBV30; D remains unclear. V dropped 0 bases and J dropped 0 bases, with 9 bases sitting between them. Germline CDR1 reads GTSNPN; CDR2 reads SVGIG (reference sequence). This CDR3 contains 15 residues. DNA for the CDR3: TGTGCCTGGAGTGTACGTACGAGCTCCTACAATGAGCAGTTCTTC. Protein sequence: CAWSVRTSSYNEQFF.

The rearrangement uses TRBV5-4 and TRBJ1-1; D is possibly TRBD1 (6 bases). The CDR3 consists of 13 residues. V was clipped by 6 bases and J by 4 bases, with 13 bases between them. Looked up from germline, CDR1 is SGHNT and CDR2 is YYREEE (reference sequence). This chain's CDR3 is CASKDRGGTEAFF. The CDR3 nucleotides are TGTGCCAGCAAAGATCGAGGGGGCACTGAAGCTTTCTTT.

The chain uses TRBV6-2 or TRBV6-3 and TRBJ2-6; possibly TRBD1 for D (6 bases). This CDR3 spans 17 amino acids. Germline V gives CDR1 MNHEY, CDR2 SVGEGT. V lost 0 bases, J lost 2 bases, and 11 bases lay in between. The CDR3 region has the DNA TGTGCCAGCAGTTACTCGCACAGGGAGCCTGGGGCCAACGTCCTGACTTTC. Encoded protein: CASSYSHREPGANVLTF.

This sequence joins TRBV19 and TRBJ2-7; the D is unclear. V was shortened by 1 base and J by 2 bases, with 12 bases between the two germline ends. CDR1 LNHDA and CDR2 SQIVND come from the germline V gene (reference sequence). The CDR3 is 15 residues long. CDR3 bases: TGTGCCAGTAGTATAGGTCCCCATGCTACCTACGAGCAGTACTTC. It is translated as CASSIGPHATYEQYF.

The chain uses TRBV18 and TRBJ2-5; D gene uncertain. The CDR3 has 15 amino acids. Germline V CDR1 and CDR2: KGHSH, LQKENI. Trimming left V 0 bases short and J 6 bases short, with 14 bases between. The CDR3, as DNA: TGTGCCAGCTCACCACCGAGAGGCGGCCCGAAGACCCAGTACTTC. This gives the protein CASSPPRGGPKTQYF. The variable domain in full, with the rest retrieved from reference TRBV18 and TRBJ2-5, is NAGVMQNPRHLVRRRGQEARLRCSPMKGHSHVYWYRQLPEEGLKFMVYLQKENIIDESGMPKERFSAEFPKEGPSILRIQQVVRGDSAAYFCASSPPRGGPKTQYFGPGTRLLVL.

The rearrangement uses TRBV29-1 and TRBJ2-3; 12 nucleotides align to TRBD1. Per the germline V gene, CDR1 is SQVTM and CDR2 is ANQGSEA. Trimming cost V 4 bases and J 4 bases; bases outside gene matches: 3. The CDR3 sequence is 14 residues long. The CDR3 region is CSVGDRGPADTQYF. CDR3 DNA sequence: TGCAGCGTTGGGGACAGGGGGCCTGCAGATACGCAGTATTTT.

The chain recombines TRBV28 with TRBJ1-2; D is unresolved. The CDR3 extends over 12 amino acids. Trimming took off 4 bases at V and 2 bases at J, with 5 bases between the two ends. CDR1 is MDHEN, CDR2 SYDVKM, per germline. The CDR3 DNA reads TGTGCCAGCAGTTACAGAAACTATGGCTACACCTTC. Translating gives CASSYRNYGYTF.

The rearrangement uses TRBV4-3 and TRBJ1-6, with D maybe TRBD1 (5 bases). In germline, CDR1 is LGHNA, CDR2 YSLEER. The CDR3 loop spans 15 amino acids. V was cut by 2 bases and J by 13 bases, with 18 bases left in between. This CDR3 reads CASSQSLGAIAPLHF. The CDR3 DNA sequence: TGCGCCAGCAGCCAATCCTTAGGGGCGATTGCGCCCCTCCACTTT.

The chain links TRBV28 to TRBJ2-2, with a tentative D call TRBD2 (5 bases). V lost 6 bases and J lost 5, with 13 bases in between. Germline V gene data show CDR1 as MDHEN and CDR2 as SYDVKM. The CDR3 loop spans 14 amino acids. CDR3 region: CASRAGVRTGELFF. DNA for the CDR3: TGTGCCAGCAGGGCCGGGGTCCGTACCGGGGAGCTGTTTTTT.

This clone was seen a few times. The rearrangement uses TRBV5-1 and TRBJ2-1, with 10 positions matching TRBD2. This CDR3 is 14 amino acids long. The trim removed 4 bases at V and 7 bases at J, leaving 5 bases unmatched. Germline loops: CDR1 SGHRS, CDR2 YFSETQ. DNA for the CDR3: TGCGCCAGCAGCGTGACTAGCGGGTCTAATGAGCAGTTCTTC. Protein product: CASSVTSGSNEQFF.

A single count supports this clone. The CDR3 nucleotides read TGTGCCAGCACCAAAATCGGGACAGGGGATTCCTACGAGCAGTACTTC. Residues: CASTKIGTGDSYEQYF. V and J are TRBV28 and TRBJ2-7, with TRBD1 matching 10 bases. The trim removed 7 bases at V and 1 base at J, leaving 10 bases unmatched. This CDR3 contains 16 residues. Germline CDR1 is MDHEN and CDR2 is SYDVKM.

The chain recombines TRBV18 with TRBJ1-6; D is perhaps TRBD1 (6 bases). The CDR3 loop spans 15 amino acids. Germline V gene lookup returns CDR1 KGHSH and CDR2 LQKENI. V was shortened by 1 base and J by 10 bases, with 14 bases between the two germline ends. The CDR3 region has the DNA TGTGCCAGCTCACCACTGGCAGGGGAAGGCTCACCCCTCCACTTT. Encoded protein: CASSPLAGEGSPLHF.

This chain links TRBV5-1 with TRBJ1-4; a possible D gene is TRBD1 (6 bases). Germline assignment: CDR1 SGHRS and CDR2 YFSETQ. The CDR3 extends over 15 amino acids. V dropped 4 bases and J dropped 2 bases, with 12 bases sitting between them. The CDR3 DNA sequence: TGCGCCAGCAGCATACTCACAGGGACTAATGAAAAACTGTTTTTT. Protein product: CASSILTGTNEKLFF.

The chain recombines TRBV3-1 (or the pseudogene TRBV3-2) with TRBJ2-7; D is ambiguous. V lost 0 bases and J lost 6, with 6 bases in between. In germline, CDR1 is LGHDT, CDR2 YNNKEL (reference sequence). There are 12 residues in the CDR3. This chain's CDR3 is CASSQDIREQYF. CDR3 in DNA: TGTGCCAGCAGCCAAGATATCCGCGAGCAGTACTTC.

This chain joins TRBV29-1 and TRBJ2-5; D ambiguous. The CDR3 runs 11 residues. V gave up 6 bases and J gave up 5 bases, with 10 bases separating them. From germline, CDR1 is SQVTM and CDR2 ANQGSEA. DNA of the CDR3: TGCAGCGTGAGGCCTCTGGAGACCCAGTACTTC. Protein sequence: CSVRPLETQYF.

The CDR3 loop is CASSKETGGHYGYTF. The CDR3 DNA sequence: TGTGCCAGCAGCAAGGAGACAGGTGGGCACTATGGCTACACCTTC. This chain uses TRBV21-1 with TRBJ1-2; the table's D call, TRBD1, has no DNA check behind it. TRBV21-1 is a pseudogene segment. The CDR3 consists of 15 residues.

The V call is TRBV6-5, the J call TRBJ1-5; tentative D call: TRBD1 (6 bases). The CDR3 extends over 15 amino acids. The germline V gene encodes CDR1 MNHEY and CDR2 SVGAGI. V dropped 5 bases and J dropped 3 bases, with 14 bases sitting between them. The CDR3 nucleotides are TGTGCCAGCAGTATGAGTACAGGGTTCAATCAGCCCCAGCATTTT. This gives the protein CASSMSTGFNQPQHF.

The chain links TRBV4-1 to TRBJ1-5; TRBD1 might be the D (5 bases). The CDR3 extends over 16 amino acids. The germline gives CDR1 MGHRA, CDR2 YSYEKL. V was pared by 0 bases and J by 6 bases, with 15 bases between. CDR3 residues: CASSQEARDDGQPQHF. As DNA, the CDR3 is TGCGCCAGCAGCCAAGAAGCCAGGGATGACGGTCAGCCCCAGCATTTT.

The J gene is TRBJ2-3, the V gene TRBV28, with 10 bases identical to TRBD2. The CDR3 extends over 15 amino acids. Germline CDR1 MDHEN, CDR2 SYDVKM. V shed 4 bases and J 7 bases; nucleotides not matched to a gene: 8. As DNA, the CDR3 is TGTGCCAGCAGTTCTAAGCGGGAGGGCCCATATACGCAGTATTTT. This sequence encodes CASSSKREGPYTQYF.

This chain connects TRBV7-7 to TRBJ1-5, with a weak D call TRBD1 (5 bases). This CDR3 has 13 amino acids. V lost 3 bases and J 4 bases, leaving 7 bases between the germline ends. Germline V gene sequence: CDR1 SSHAT, CDR2 FNYEAQ (reference sequence). The CDR3 nucleotides read TGTGCCAGCAGCTTGACAGTTAATCAGCCCCAGCATTTT. Its protein product is CASSLTVNQPQHF.

The gene calls are TRBV10-3 and TRBJ1-5; no definite D call. There are 14 residues in the CDR3. CDR1 and CDR2 from the germline V gene are ENHRY and SYGVKD. The ends were cut back, 0 bases at V and 4 bases at J, with 7 bases in the middle. The CDR3 protein is CAISESTGNQPQHF. The CDR3, as DNA: TGTGCCATCAGTGAGTCGACGGGGAATCAGCCCCAGCATTTT.

This clone occurred a few times. The genes are TRBV2 and TRBJ2-2, with 7 bases fitting TRBD2. The germline CDR1 and CDR2 sequences are SNHLY and FYNNEI. Trimming removed 7 bases from V and 5 bases from J; junction bases left unmatched: 4. The CDR3 spans 13 residues. The CDR3 coding sequence is TGTGCCAGCACCCTCGGGGGGACCGGGGAGCTGTTTTTT. Its translation: CASTLGGTGELFF.

V is TRBV10-3 and J is TRBJ1-5; no reliable D call. The CDR3 consists of 8 residues. V gave up 5 bases and J gave up 14 bases, with 4 bases separating them. Germline CDR1 ENHRY, CDR2 SYGVKD. As DNA, the CDR3 is TGTGCCATCAGTCTCGAGCATTTT. It yields the protein CAISLEHF.

The chain recombines TRBV5-4 with TRBJ2-3; unclear D gene. V gave up 0 bases and J gave up 4 bases, with 9 bases separating them. Germline lookup yields CDR1 SGHNT and CDR2 YYREEE (reference sequence). The CDR3 is made up of 14 amino acids. CDR3 amino acids: CASSLGPHADTQYF. CDR3 DNA sequence: TGTGCCAGCAGCTTGGGCCCACATGCAGATACGCAGTATTTT.

The genes are TRBV2 and TRBJ1-6; no clear D gene. V lost 6 bases and J 12 bases, leaving 9 bases between the germline ends. CDR1 is SNHLY and CDR2 is FYNNEI in the germline V gene. The CDR3 totals 11 residues. CDR3 in amino acids: CASRESVPLHF. The CDR3 DNA is TGTGCCAGCAGGGAATCTGTACCCCTCCACTTT.